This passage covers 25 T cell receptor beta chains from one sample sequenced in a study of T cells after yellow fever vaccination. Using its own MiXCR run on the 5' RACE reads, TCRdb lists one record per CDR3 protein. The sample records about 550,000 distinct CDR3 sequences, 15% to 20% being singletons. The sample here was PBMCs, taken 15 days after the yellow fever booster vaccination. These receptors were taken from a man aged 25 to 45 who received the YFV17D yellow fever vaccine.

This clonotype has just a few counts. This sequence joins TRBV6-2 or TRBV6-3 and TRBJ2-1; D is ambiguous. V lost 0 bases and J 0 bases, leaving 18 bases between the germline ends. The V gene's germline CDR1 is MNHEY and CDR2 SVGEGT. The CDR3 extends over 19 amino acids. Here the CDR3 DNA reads TGTGCCAGCAGTTACTCGTTATCCATCTGGGCGTTCTCCTACAATGAGCAGTTCTTC. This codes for CASSYSLSIWAFSYNEQFF.

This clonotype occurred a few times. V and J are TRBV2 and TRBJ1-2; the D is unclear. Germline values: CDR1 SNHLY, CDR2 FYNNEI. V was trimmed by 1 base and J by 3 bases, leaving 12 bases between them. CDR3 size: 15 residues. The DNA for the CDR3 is TGTGCCAGCAGTGAAGGGCCAAGGGCGGACTATGGCTACACCTTC. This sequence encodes CASSEGPRADYGYTF.

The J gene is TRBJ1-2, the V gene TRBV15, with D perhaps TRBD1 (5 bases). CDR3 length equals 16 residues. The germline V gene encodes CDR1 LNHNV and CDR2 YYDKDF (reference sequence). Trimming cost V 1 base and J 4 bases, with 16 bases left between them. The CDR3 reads CATSRVGTGVSYGYTF. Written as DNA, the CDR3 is TGTGCCACCAGCAGAGTTGGTACAGGAGTTTCCTATGGCTACACCTTC.

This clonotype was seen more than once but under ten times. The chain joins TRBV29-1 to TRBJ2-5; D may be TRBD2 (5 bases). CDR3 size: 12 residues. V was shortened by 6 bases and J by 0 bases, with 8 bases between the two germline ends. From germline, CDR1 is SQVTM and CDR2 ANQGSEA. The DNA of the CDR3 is TGCAGCGTCACCGGGAACCAAGAGACCCAGTACTTC. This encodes CSVTGNQETQYF.

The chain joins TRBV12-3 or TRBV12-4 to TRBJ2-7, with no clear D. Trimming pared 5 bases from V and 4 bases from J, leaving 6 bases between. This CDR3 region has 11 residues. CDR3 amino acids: CASSIGYEQYF. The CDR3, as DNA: TGTGCCAGCAGTATTGGGTACGAGCAGTACTTC.

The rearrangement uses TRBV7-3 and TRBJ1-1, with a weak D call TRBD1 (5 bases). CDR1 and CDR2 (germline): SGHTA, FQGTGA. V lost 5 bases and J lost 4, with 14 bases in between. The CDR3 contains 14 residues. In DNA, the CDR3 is TGTGCCAGCAGCAGCACGACAGCGGGCACTGAAGCTTTCTTT. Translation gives CASSSTTAGTEAFF.

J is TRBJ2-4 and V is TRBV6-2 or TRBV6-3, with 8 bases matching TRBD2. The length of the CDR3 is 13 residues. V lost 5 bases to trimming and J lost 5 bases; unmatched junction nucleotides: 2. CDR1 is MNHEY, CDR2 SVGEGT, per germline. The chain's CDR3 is CASSREGENIQYF. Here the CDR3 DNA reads TGTGCCAGCAGTCGGGAGGGTGAAAACATTCAGTACTTC.

CDR3 sequence: CASSLEVTGGIQYF. In DNA form, the CDR3 reads TGTGCCAGCAGCTTAGAGGTCACGGGAGGCATTCAGTACTTC. The chain carries TRBV7-9 and TRBJ2-4; the match to TRBD2 covers 7 bases. Trimming at V came to 1 base and at J to 9 bases, leaving 6 bases not matched to a gene. The CDR3 extends over 14 amino acids. The V gene's germline CDR1 is SEHNR and CDR2 FQNEAQ (reference sequence).

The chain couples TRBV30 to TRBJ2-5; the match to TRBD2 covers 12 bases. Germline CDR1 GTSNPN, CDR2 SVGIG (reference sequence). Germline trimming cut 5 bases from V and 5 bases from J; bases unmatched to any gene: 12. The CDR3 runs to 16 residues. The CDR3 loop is CAWAPGLAGMRETQYF. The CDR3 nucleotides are TGTGCCTGGGCCCCGGGACTAGCGGGTATGAGGGAGACCCAGTACTTC.

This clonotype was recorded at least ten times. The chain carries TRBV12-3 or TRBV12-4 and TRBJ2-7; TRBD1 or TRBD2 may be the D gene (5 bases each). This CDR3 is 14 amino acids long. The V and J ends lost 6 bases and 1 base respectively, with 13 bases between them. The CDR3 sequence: CASRPGRKSYEQYF. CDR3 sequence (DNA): TGTGCCAGCAGGCCGGGACGGAAATCCTACGAGCAGTACTTC.

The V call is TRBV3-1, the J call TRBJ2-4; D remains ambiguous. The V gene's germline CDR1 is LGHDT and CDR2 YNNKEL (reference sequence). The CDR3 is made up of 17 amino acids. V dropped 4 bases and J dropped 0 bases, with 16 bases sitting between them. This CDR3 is CASSPGSVRLAKNIQYF. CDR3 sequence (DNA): TGTGCCAGCAGCCCCGGGTCGGTGCGCCTAGCCAAAAACATTCAGTACTTC.

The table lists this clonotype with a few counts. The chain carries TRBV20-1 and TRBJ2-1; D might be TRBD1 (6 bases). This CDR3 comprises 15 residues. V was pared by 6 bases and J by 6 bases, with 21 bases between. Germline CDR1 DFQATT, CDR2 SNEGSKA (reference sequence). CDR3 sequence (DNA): TGCAGTGCCGACCCCCGGGACAACCTGGGCAATGAGCAGTTCTTC. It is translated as CSADPRDNLGNEQFF.

The CDR3 reads CASSYKYQPQHF. CDR3 in DNA: TGTGCCAGCAGTTACAAATATCAGCCCCAGCATTTT. The chain combines TRBV6-2 or TRBV6-3 with TRBJ1-5; D uncertain. The CDR3 runs to 12 residues. Germline loops: CDR1 MNHEY, CDR2 SVGEGT. V lost 2 bases, J lost 5 bases, and 4 bases lay in between.

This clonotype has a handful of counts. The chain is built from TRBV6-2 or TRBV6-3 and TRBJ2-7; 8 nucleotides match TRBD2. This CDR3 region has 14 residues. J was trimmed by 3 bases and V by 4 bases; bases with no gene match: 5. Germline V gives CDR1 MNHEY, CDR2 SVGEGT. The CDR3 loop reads CASSLKLAVYEQYF. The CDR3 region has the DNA TGTGCCAGCAGTTTAAAACTAGCGGTCTACGAGCAGTACTTC.

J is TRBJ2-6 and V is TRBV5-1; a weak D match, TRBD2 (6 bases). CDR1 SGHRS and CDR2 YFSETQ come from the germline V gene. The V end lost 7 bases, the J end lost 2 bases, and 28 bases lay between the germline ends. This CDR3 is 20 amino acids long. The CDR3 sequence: CASGAKGVAVGGTGANVLTF. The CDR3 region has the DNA TGCGCCAGCGGAGCAAAGGGTGTGGCAGTGGGAGGAACTGGGGCCAACGTCCTGACTTTC.

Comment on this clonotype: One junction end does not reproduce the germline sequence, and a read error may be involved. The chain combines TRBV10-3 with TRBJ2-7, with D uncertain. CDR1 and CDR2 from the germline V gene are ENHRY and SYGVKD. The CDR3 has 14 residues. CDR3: CAISQSGFSYEQYF. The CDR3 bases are TGTGCCATCAGTCAGTCAGGTTTTTCCTACGAGCAGTACTTC.

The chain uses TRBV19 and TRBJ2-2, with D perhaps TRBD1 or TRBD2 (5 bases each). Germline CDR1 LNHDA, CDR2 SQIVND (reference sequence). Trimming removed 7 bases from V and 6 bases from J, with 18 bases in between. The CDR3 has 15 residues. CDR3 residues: CASIYGTQAPGELFF. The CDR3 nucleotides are TGTGCCAGTATCTATGGGACCCAAGCCCCCGGGGAGCTGTTTTTT.

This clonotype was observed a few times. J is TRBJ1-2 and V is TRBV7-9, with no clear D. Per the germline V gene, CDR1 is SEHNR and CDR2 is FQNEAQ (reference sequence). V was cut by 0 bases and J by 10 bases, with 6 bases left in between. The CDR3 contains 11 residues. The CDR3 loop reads CASSLAVDYTF. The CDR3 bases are TGTGCCAGCAGCTTAGCGGTTGACTACACCTTC.

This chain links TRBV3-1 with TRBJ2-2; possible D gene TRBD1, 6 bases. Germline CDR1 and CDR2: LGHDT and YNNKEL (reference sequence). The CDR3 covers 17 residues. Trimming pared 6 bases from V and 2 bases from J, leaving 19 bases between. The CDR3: CASSRYAQGYNTGELFF. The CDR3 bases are TGTGCCAGCAGTCGGTACGCACAGGGTTATAACACCGGGGAGCTGTTTTTT. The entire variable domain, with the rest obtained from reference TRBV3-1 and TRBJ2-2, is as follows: DTAVSQTPKYLVTQMGNDKSIKCEQNLGHDTMYWYKQDSKKFLKIMFSYNNKELIINETVPNRFSPKSPDKAHLNLHINSLELGDSAVYFCASSRYAQGYNTGELFFGEGSRLTVL.

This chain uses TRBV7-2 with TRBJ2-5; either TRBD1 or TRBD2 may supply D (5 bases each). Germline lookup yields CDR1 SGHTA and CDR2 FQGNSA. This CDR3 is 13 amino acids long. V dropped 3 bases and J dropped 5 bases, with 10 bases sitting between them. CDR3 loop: CASSFLGDETQYF. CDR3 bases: TGTGCCAGCAGCTTTTTAGGGGACGAGACCCAGTACTTC.

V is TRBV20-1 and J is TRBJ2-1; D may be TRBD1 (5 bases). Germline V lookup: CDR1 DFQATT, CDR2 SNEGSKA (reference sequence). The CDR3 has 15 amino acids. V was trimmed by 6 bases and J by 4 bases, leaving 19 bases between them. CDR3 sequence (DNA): TGCAGTGCCCACCTGGTCTTGACAGAATACAATGAGCAGTTCTTC. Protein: CSAHLVLTEYNEQFF.

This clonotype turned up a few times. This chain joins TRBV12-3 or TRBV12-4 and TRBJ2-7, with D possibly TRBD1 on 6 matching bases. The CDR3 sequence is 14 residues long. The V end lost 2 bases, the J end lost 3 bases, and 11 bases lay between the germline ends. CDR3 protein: CASSLNGRGYEQYF. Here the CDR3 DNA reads TGTGCCAGCAGTTTAAACGGCAGGGGCTACGAGCAGTACTTC.

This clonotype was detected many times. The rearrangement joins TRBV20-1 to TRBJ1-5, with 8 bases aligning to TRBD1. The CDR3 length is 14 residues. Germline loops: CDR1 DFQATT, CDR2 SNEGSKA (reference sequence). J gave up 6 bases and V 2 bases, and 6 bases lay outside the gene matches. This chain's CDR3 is CSARRGQGTQPQHF. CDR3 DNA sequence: TGCAGTGCTAGACGAGGACAGGGCACTCAGCCCCAGCATTTT.

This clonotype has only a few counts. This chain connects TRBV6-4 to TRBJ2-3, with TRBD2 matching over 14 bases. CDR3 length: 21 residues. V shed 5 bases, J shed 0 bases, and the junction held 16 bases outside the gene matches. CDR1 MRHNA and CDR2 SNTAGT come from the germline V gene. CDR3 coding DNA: TGTGCCAGCAGTCGACCCCGGGGGGGACTAGCGGGAGCCTCGAGCACAGATACGCAGTATTTT. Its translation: CASSRPRGGLAGASSTDTQYF.

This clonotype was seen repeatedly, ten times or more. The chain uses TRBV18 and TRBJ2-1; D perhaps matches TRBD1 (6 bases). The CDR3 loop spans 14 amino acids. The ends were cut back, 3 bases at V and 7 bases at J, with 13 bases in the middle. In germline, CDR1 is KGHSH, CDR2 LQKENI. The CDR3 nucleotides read TGTGCCAGCTCACCCCAGACAGGTCCTAATGAGCAGTTCTTC. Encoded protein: CASSPQTGPNEQFF.